The rows below give T cell receptor beta chains drawn from one sample of a study of shared clonotypes between healthy human individuals. Generated by immunoSEQ multiplex PCR, the TCRdb table keeps only in-frame clones and is missing some. This table has fewer than 130,000 clones, less than 80% appearing once. Material for sequencing was memory CD8+ T cells sorted from blood. These receptors all stem from a woman aged 25-40 years in good health. The CDR3 runs from the conserved cysteine through the conserved F or W. Each record gives: V gene, J gene, D gene, clone size, CDR3 protein, CDR3 DNA. A D gene is named only where the DNA matches it firmly. The size field is filled for only some rows; it gives once, few, many or a size class.

TRBV27	TRBJ2-5	.	.	CASSLGPELGFQETQYF	TGTGCCAGCAGTTTGGGCCCCGAACTGGGTTTCCAAGAGACCCAGTACTTC
TRBV9	TRBJ2-7	TRBD2	.	CASSDGTSGLYEQYF	TGTGCCAGCAGCGACGGGACTAGCGGCCTCTACGAGCAGTACTTC
TRBV6-5	TRBJ1-1	.	.	CASSSVKGGGAEAFF	TGTGCCAGCAGTTCAGTAAAGGGCGGCGGCGCTGAAGCTTTCTTT
TRBV7-9	TRBJ2-1	TRBD2	few	CASSLLLAENEQFF	TGTGCCAGCAGCTTATTACTAGCGGAAAATGAGCAGTTCTTC
TRBV27	TRBJ1-5	TRBD1	.	CASSFGTALNQPQHF	TGTGCCAGCAGTTTCGGGACAGCCCTGAATCAGCCCCAGCATTTT
TRBV7-2	TRBJ2-7	TRBD2	.	CASSLKSGRIYEQYF	TGTGCCAGCAGCTTAAAGAGCGGGAGAATCTACGAGCAGTACTTC
TRBV19	TRBJ2-1	TRBD2	.	CASSTAGGVYNEQFF	TGTGCCAGTAGTACCGCGGGAGGTGTTTACAATGAGCAGTTCTTC
TRBV18	TRBJ2-3	TRBD2	few	CASSPQPGLSTDTQYF	TGTGCCAGCTCACCACAACCGGGACTATCCACAGATACGCAGTATTTT
TRBV6-4	TRBJ2-3	TRBD1	.	CASSQGTGDVDTQYF	TGTGCCAGCAGCCAAGGGACAGGGGACGTAGATACGCAGTATTTT
TRBV6-1	TRBJ1-1	.	once	CASTPSANTEAFF	TGTGCCAGCACCCCCAGCGCGAACACTGAAGCTTTCTTT
TRBV12-1	TRBJ2-7	.	.	CASSSRDRAYEQYF	TGTGCCAGCAGCTCCCGGGACCGAGCCTACGAGCAGTACTTC
TRBV6-1	TRBJ2-7	.	medium-sized	CASSEKTASSYEQYF	TGTGCCAGCAGTGAAAAAACAGCGAGCTCCTACGAGCAGTACTTC
TRBV5-1	TRBJ1-3	.	.	CASSPLTWRDTIYF	TGCGCCAGCAGCCCGCTTACCTGGAGGGACACCATATATTTT
TRBV6-6	TRBJ2-5	TRBD1	.	CASSPRGLPGETQYF	TGTGCCAGCAGTCCCAGGGGGCTCCCCGGGGAGACCCAGTACTTC
TRBV19	TRBJ1-4	.	many	CASRQGVRTNEKLFF	TGTGCCAGTAGGCAGGGTGTGCGTACTAATGAAAAACTGTTTTTT
TRBV10-3	TRBJ1-1	.	.	CAISEVGVNTEAFF	TGTGCCATCAGTGAGGTAGGGGTTAACACTGAAGCTTTCTTT
TRBV15	TRBJ2-4	TRBD2	.	CATSLRAGASGIAKNIQYF	TGTGCCACCAGCCTGAGGGCCGGGGCTAGCGGGATAGCCAAAAACATTCAGTACTTC
TRBV28	TRBJ2-7	.	.	CASSLGRGVYEQYF	TGTGCCAGCAGTTTGGGGCGTGGGGTATACGAGCAGTACTTC
TRBV28	TRBJ2-3	TRBD2	.	CASVSTLAGEIMSTDTQYF	TGTGCCAGCGTATCAACTTTAGCGGGAGAGATTATGAGCACAGATACGCAGTATTTT
TRBV18	TRBJ2-3	.	.	CASSVRVGPDTQYF	TGTGCCAGCTCAGTCAGGGTGGGGCCAGATACGCAGTATTTT